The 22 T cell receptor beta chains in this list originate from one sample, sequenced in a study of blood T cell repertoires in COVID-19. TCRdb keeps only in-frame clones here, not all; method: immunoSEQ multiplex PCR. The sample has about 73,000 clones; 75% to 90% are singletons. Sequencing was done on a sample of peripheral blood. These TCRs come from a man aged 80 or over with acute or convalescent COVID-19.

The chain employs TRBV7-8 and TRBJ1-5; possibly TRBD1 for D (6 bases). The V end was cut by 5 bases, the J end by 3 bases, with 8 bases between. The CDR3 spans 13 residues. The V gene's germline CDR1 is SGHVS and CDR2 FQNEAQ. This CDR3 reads CASSPGHNQPQHF. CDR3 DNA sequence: TGTGCCAGCAGCCCGGGACACAATCAGCCCCAGCATTTT.

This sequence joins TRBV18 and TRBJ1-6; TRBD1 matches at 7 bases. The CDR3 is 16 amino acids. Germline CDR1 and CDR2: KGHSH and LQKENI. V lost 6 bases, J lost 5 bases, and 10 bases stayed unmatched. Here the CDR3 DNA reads TGTGCCAGCTCCCCTGGACAGGCAAGAAATAATTCACCCCTCCACTTT. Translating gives CASSPGQARNNSPLHF. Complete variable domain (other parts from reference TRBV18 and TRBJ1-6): NAGVMQNPRHLVRRRGQEARLRCSPMKGHSHVYWYRQLPEEGLKFMVYLQKENIIDESGMPKERFSAEFPKEGPSILRIQQVVRGDSAAYFCASSPGQARNNSPLHFGNGTRLTVT.

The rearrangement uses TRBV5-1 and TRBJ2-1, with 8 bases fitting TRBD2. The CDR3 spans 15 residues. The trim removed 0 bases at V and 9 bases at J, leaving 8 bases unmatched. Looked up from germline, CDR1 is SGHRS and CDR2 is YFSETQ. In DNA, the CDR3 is TGCGCCAGCAGCTTGGCCGGGGGGGCCGAGGGTGAGCAGTTCTTC. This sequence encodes CASSLAGGAEGEQFF.

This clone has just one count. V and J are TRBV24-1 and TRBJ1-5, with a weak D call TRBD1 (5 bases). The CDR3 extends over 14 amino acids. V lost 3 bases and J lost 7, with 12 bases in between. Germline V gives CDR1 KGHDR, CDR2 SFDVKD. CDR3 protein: CATSDAIYRQPQHF. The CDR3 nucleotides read TGTGCCACCAGTGATGCAATTTACAGGCAGCCCCAGCATTTT.

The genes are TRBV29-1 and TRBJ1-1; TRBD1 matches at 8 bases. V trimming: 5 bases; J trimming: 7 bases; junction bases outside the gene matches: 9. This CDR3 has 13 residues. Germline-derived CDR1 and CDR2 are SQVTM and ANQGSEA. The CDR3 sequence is CSVRRTGTFEAFF. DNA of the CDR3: TGCAGCGTTCGGCGGACAGGGACATTTGAAGCTTTCTTT.

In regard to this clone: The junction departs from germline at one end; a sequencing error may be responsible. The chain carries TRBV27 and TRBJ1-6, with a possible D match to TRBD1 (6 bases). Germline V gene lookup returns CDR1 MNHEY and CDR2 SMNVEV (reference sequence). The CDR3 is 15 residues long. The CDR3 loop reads CASSLSGAGNSPLHF. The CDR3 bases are TGTGCCAGCAGTCTATCGGGGGCAGGTAATTCACCCCTCCACTTT.

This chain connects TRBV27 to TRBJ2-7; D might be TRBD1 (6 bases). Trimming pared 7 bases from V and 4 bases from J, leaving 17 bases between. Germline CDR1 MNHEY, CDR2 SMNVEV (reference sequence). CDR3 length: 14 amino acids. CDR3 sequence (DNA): TGTGCCAGCACCACCCAAGCAAGGGGGTACGAGCAGTACTTC. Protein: CASTTQARGYEQYF.

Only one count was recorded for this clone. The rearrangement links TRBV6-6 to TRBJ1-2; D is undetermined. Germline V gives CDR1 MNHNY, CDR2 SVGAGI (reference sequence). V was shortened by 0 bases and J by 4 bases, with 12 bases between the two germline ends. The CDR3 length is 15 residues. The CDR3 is CASSYSMREGYGYTF. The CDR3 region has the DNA TGTGCCAGCAGTTACTCGATGAGGGAGGGCTATGGCTACACCTTC.

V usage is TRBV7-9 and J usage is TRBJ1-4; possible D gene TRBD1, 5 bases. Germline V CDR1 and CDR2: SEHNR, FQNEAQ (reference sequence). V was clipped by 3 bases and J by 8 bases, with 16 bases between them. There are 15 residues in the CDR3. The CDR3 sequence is CASSLRGGGTEKLFF. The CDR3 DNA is TGTGCCAGCAGCTTGAGAGGAGGAGGGACCGAAAAACTGTTTTTT.

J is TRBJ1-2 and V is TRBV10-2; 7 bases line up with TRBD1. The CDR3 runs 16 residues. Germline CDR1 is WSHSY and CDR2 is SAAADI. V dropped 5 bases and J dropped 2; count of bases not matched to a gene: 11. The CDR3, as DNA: TGCGCCAGCAGTCGGAGGGGACAGTTTAAAAACTATGGCTACACCTTC. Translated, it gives CASSRRGQFKNYGYTF.

The CDR3 nucleotides read TGTGCCAGCAGCGTAACGGGGCAAGAGACCCAGTACTTC. Protein product: CASSVTGQETQYF. The chain joins TRBV9 to TRBJ2-5; D might be TRBD2 (5 bases). The germline CDR1 and CDR2 sequences are SGDLS and YYNGEE. The V and J ends lost 1 base and 2 bases respectively, with 6 bases between them. The CDR3 runs to 13 residues.

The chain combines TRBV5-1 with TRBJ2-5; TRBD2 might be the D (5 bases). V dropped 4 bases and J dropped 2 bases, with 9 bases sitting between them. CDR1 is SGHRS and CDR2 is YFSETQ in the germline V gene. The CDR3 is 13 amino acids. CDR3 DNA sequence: TGCGCCAGCAGCCCCCGGGGACAAGAGACCCAGTACTTC. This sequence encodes CASSPRGQETQYF.

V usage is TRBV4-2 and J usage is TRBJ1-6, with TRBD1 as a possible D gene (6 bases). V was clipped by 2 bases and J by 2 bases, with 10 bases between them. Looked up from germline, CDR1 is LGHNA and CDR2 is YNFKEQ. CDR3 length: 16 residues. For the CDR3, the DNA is TGTGCCAGCAGCCAACAAGGACAGACCTATAATTCACCCCTCCACTTT. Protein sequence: CASSQQGQTYNSPLHF.

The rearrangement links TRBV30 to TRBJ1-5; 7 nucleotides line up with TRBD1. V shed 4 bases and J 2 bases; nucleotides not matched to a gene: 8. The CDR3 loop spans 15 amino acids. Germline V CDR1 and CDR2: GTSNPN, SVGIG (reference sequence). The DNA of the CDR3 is TGTGCCTGGAAGGTCCCCGACAGGGGCAATCAGCCCCAGCATTTT. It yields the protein CAWKVPDRGNQPQHF. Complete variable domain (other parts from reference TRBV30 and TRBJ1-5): SQTIHQWPATLVQPVGSPLSLECTVEGTSNPNLYWYRQAAGRGLQLLFYSVGIGQISSEVPQNLSASRPQDRQFILSSKKLLLSDSGFYLCAWKVPDRGNQPQHFGDGTRLSIL.

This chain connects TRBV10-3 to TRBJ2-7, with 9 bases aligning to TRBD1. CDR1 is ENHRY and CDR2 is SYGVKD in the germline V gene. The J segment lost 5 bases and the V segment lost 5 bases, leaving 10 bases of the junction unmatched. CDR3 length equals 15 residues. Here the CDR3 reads CAISRTGGATNEQYF. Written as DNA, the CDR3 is TGTGCCATCAGTAGAACAGGGGGCGCGACAAACGAGCAGTACTTC.

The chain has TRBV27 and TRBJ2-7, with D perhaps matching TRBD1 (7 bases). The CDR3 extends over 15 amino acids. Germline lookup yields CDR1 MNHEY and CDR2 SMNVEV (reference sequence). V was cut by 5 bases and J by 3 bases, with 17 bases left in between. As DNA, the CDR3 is TGTGCCAGCAGTCAAAAGGAGGGACAGTTCTACGAGCAGTACTTC. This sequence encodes CASSQKEGQFYEQYF.

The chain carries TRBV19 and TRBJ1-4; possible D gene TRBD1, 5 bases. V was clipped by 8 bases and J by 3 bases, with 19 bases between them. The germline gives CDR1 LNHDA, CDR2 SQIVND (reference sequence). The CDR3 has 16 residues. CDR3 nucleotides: TGTGCCAGTCGTCCTCCGGAGGGGCGGTCTAATGAAAAACTGTTTTTT. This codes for CASRPPEGRSNEKLFF. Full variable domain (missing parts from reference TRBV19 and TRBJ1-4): DGGITQSPKYLFRKEGQNVTLSCEQNLNHDAMYWYRQDPGQGLRLIYYSQIVNDFQKGDIAEGYSVSREKKESFPLTVTSAQKNPTAFYLCASRPPEGRSNEKLFFGSGTQLSVL.

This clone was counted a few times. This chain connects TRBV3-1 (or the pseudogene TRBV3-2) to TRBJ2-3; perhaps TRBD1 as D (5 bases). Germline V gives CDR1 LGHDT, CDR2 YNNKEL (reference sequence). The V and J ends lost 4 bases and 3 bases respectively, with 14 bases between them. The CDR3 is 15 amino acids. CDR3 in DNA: TGTGCCAGCAGCCTCGGACACACTGGGACAGATACGCAGTATTTT. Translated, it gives CASSLGHTGTDTQYF.

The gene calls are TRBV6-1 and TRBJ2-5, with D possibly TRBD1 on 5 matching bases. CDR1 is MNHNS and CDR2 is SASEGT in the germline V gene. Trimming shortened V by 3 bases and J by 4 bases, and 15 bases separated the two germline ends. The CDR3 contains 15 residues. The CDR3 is CASSEGPARGETQYF. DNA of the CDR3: TGTGCCAGCAGTGAGGGGCCAGCTAGAGGAGAGACCCAGTACTTC.

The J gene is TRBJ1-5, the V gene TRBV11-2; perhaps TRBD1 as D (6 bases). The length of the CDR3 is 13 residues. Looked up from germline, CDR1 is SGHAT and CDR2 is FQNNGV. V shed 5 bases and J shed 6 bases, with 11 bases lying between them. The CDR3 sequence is CASSLGGRQPQHF. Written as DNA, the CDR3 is TGTGCCAGCAGCCTAGGGGGGCGTCAGCCCCAGCATTTT.

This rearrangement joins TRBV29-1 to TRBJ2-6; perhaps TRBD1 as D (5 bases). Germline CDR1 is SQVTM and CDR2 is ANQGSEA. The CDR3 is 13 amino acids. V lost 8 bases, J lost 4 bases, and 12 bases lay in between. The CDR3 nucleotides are TGCAGCATACAGGTGACGGGGGCCAACGTCCTGACTTTC. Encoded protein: CSIQVTGANVLTF.

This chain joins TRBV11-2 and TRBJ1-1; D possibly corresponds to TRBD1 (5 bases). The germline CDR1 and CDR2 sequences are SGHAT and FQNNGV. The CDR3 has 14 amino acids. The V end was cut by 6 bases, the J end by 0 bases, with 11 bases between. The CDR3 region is CASSLRALNTEAFF. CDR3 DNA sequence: TGTGCCAGCAGTCTCAGGGCCCTGAACACTGAAGCTTTCTTT.